Listed here is a single TCR beta chain. The germline CDR1 and CDR2 sequences are MNHNY and SVGAGI (reference sequence). The CDR3 has 14 amino acids. V shed 5 bases, J shed 6 bases, and the junction held 7 bases outside the gene matches. This specimen belongs to a study of blood T cells in healthy people across ages. Then a second PCR, running roughly 6 to 12 cycles, was carried out with a sample-barcoded 5' primer and a J-beta primer mix. TCRdb re-derived calls from the 5' RACE reads in MiXCR, one entry per CDR3 protein. The sample lists about 570,000 distinct CDR3 sequences, about 29% occurring once. In addition, the sample was reused for a study of T cells of mothers and their children. From that second work: Related and unrelated pairs show TCR recombination output that thymic selection shapes similarly.

The receptor was derived from a boy aged 2-9 years in good health. The sequencing input was blood. The chain joins TRBV6-6 to TRBJ2-1; 7 nucleotides agree with TRBD1. The DNA for the CDR3 is TGTGCCAGCAGTCAAGGACAGGCTCCCAATGAGCAGTTCTTC. Translation: CASSQGQAPNEQFF.